The rows below give T cell receptor beta chains drawn from one sample of a study of OX40 agonist ivuxolimab in advanced cancers. The protocol was immunoSEQ multiplex PCR, while the TCRdb copy is restricted to in-frame clones and leaves out a portion. The sample lists around 31,000 clones, 85% to 95% occurring once. This specimen consisted of CD4+ or CD8+ T cells sorted from blood, obtained in a trial of the OX40 agonist ivuxolimab. The receptors originated from an adult with an advanced solid tumor such as melanoma, head and neck, liver or kidney cancer. CDR3s include the opening cysteine and the closing phenylalanine or tryptophan. The order of the fields is clone size, J gene, D gene, V gene, CDR3 protein, CDR3 DNA. A D gene is named only where the DNA matches it firmly. Only part of the rows carry a size: once, few, many, or a class if the clone is expanded.

>NA|TRBJ2-7|NA|TRBV6-1
CASFAPSSYEQYF
TGTGCCAGCTTTGCCCCCAGCTCCTACGAGCAGTACTTC
>NA|TRBJ2-7|TRBD1|TRBV19
CASSPGTGADEQYF
TGTGCCAGTAGTCCCGGGACAGGTGCCGACGAGCAGTACTTC
>NA|TRBJ2-3|NA|TRBV29-1
CSETASGITDTQYF
TGCAGCGAGACGGCCAGTGGAATCACAGATACGCAGTATTTT
>NA|TRBJ2-1|TRBD2|TRBV5-4
CASSQGGWTSGVDEQFF
TGTGCCAGCAGCCAAGGAGGGTGGACTAGCGGGGTCGATGAGCAGTTCTTC
>NA|TRBJ2-1|TRBD1|TRBV19
CASTIQATGSYNEQFF
TGTGCCAGTACAATCCAAGCGACAGGGTCCTACAATGAGCAGTTCTTC
>NA|TRBJ1-5|TRBD1|TRBV5-6
CASSPGTEYQPQHF
TGTGCCAGCAGCCCCGGGACAGAATATCAGCCCCAGCATTTT
>NA|TRBJ2-7|TRBD2|TRBV7-9
CASSATSGRGSYEQYF
TGTGCCAGCAGCGCGACTAGCGGGAGGGGCTCCTACGAGCAGTACTTC
>NA|TRBJ1-2|TRBD1|TRBV9
CASSVDFGQGGGGVGYTF
TGTGCCAGCAGCGTAGACTTTGGACAGGGGGGAGGAGGCGTTGGCTACACCTTC
>NA|TRBJ1-1|NA|TRBV7-9
CASSPRTVVNTEAFF
TGTGCCAGCAGCCCACGGACAGTCGTGAACACTGAAGCTTTCTTT
>NA|TRBJ1-1|NA|TRBV25-1
CAAGMNTEAFF
TGTGCGGCAGGCATGAACACTGAAGCTTTCTTT
>NA|TRBJ1-5|NA|TRBV7-9
CASSHGWGDNQPQHF
TGTGCCAGCAGCCACGGTTGGGGGGACAATCAGCCCCAGCATTTT
>NA|TRBJ1-1|NA|TRBV7-9
CASRSPVDTEAFF
TGTGCCAGCAGGTCCCCAGTGGACACTGAAGCTTTCTTT
>NA|TRBJ1-5|NA|TRBV4-1
CASSQIEGGGGQPQHF
TGCGCCAGCAGCCAAATTGAGGGCGGGGGAGGTCAGCCCCAGCATTTT
>NA|TRBJ1-1|TRBD1|TRBV19
CASSISYRGNTEAFF
TGTGCCAGTAGTATATCTTACAGGGGCAACACTGAAGCTTTCTTT
>NA|TRBJ1-2|NA|TRBV7-6
CASSLVPGSDGYTF
TGTGCCAGCAGCTTAGTCCCAGGGTCGGACGGCTACACCTTC
>once|TRBJ2-7|NA|TRBV9
CASSVDSPSYEQYF
TGTGCCAGCAGCGTCGATTCCCCCTCCTACGAGCAGTACTTC
>NA|TRBJ2-1|NA|TRBV7-2
CASSQTGVINEQFF
TGTGCCAGCAGCCAAACGGGGGTGATCAATGAGCAGTTCTTC